These 17 T cell receptor beta chains originate from one sample sequenced in a study of blood T cell repertoires in COVID-19. TCRdb keeps only in-frame clones here, not all; method: immunoSEQ multiplex PCR. The data show roughly 400,000 clones, with more than 70% seen just once and 1.4% held by the top ten. Sequencing used PBMCs or T cells enriched from blood (not recorded which). Every receptor here comes from a woman under 30 who had been exposed to COVID-19.

The chain joins TRBV7-2 to TRBJ2-5; 10 nucleotides match TRBD2. The CDR3 is 16 amino acids. Per the germline V gene, CDR1 is SGHTA and CDR2 is FQGNSA. After removal of 1 base from V and 9 bases from J, the junction contained 11 bases not matched to a gene. The CDR3 coding sequence is TGTGCCAGCAGCTTAGTCGTAGCGGGGGGATTGGTGGCCCAGTACTTC. Translating gives CASSLVVAGGLVAQYF.

The sample holds one count of this clone. This chain links TRBV6-5 with TRBJ2-2; 8 nucleotides agree with TRBD2. The germline V gene has CDR1 MNHEY and CDR2 SVGAGI. Trimming took 2 bases from V and 5 from J; bases not matched to a gene: 7. The CDR3 consists of 16 residues. As DNA, the CDR3 is TGTGCCAGCAGTTACCCCAGCGGGAGTTATACCGGGGAGCTGTTTTTT. This translates into CASSYPSGSYTGELFF.

The chain is built from TRBV6-2 or TRBV6-3 and TRBJ2-1, with a possible D match to TRBD1 (6 bases). CDR3 length: 13 residues. Germline loops: CDR1 MNHEY, CDR2 SVGEGT. V lost 4 bases to trimming and J lost 9 bases, with 13 bases between them. In DNA, the CDR3 is TGTGCCAGCAGTTCGGACAGTATCGGTGAGCAGTTCTTC. It specifies CASSSDSIGEQFF.

The V gene is TRBV24-1, the J gene TRBJ2-3, with 13 bases that match TRBD2. Per germline, CDR1 KGHDR and CDR2 SFDVKD. Germline trimming cut 5 bases from V and 6 bases from J; bases unmatched to any gene: 10. This CDR3 comprises 17 residues. This CDR3 is CATSATGLAGDWDTQYF. CDR3 bases: TGTGCCACCAGTGCTACCGGACTAGCGGGGGATTGGGATACGCAGTATTTT.

Comments on this clone: The germline gene is not matched at one end of the junction; a read error may be the cause. The chain uses TRBV28 and TRBJ2-7; D could derive from TRBD1 or TRBD2 (7 bases each). Germline CDR1 MDHEN, CDR2 SYDVKM. The CDR3 runs 11 residues. CDR3 DNA sequence: TGCGCGAGCGGGACAGCTTATGAGCAGTACTTC. As protein: CASGTAYEQYF. The full variable domain, its missing parts supplied by reference TRBV28 and TRBJ2-7, is DVKVTQSSRYLVKRTGEKVFLECVQDMDHENMFWYRQDPGLGLRLIYFSYDVKMKEKGDIPEGYSVSREKKERFSLILESASTNQTSMYLCASGTAYEQYFGPGTRLTVT.

A single count supports this clone. The chain couples TRBV19 to TRBJ2-7; TRBD1 is a possible D gene (5 bases). The ends were cut back, 1 base at V and 3 bases at J, with 16 bases in the middle. This CDR3 contains 16 residues. Germline V lookup: CDR1 LNHDA, CDR2 SQIVND (reference sequence). The CDR3 reads CASSIVAGSYFYEQYF. The CDR3 nucleotides are TGTGCCAGTAGTATAGTGGCAGGGTCCTATTTCTACGAGCAGTACTTC. Full variable domain (rest looked up from reference TRBV19 and TRBJ2-7): DGGITQSPKYLFRKEGQNVTLSCEQNLNHDAMYWYRQDPGQGLRLIYYSQIVNDFQKGDIAEGYSVSREKKESFPLTVTSAQKNPTAFYLCASSIVAGSYFYEQYFGPGTRLTVT.

V and J are TRBV28 and TRBJ1-1; TRBD1 agrees at 7 bases. Looked up from germline, CDR1 is MDHEN and CDR2 is SYDVKM. This CDR3 has 15 residues. V shed 5 bases, J shed 3 bases, and the junction held 9 bases outside the gene matches. In nucleotides, the CDR3 is TGTGCCAGCAGTGGCTCCTGGACAGGAGACACTGAAGCTTTCTTT. Translating it yields CASSGSWTGDTEAFF. The full variable domain, rest sourced from reference TRBV28 and TRBJ1-1, is DVKVTQSSRYLVKRTGEKVFLECVQDMDHENMFWYRQDPGLGLRLIYFSYDVKMKEKGDIPEGYSVSREKKERFSLILESASTNQTSMYLCASSGSWTGDTEAFFGQGTRLTVV.

CDR3 loop: CASSPSGQRNTGELFF. DNA of the CDR3: TGTGCCAGCTCACCGTCGGGACAGAGAAACACCGGGGAGCTGTTTTTT. The chain combines TRBV18 with TRBJ2-2; 7 bases match TRBD1. Germline trimming cut 3 bases from V and 2 bases from J; bases unmatched to any gene: 6. CDR1 is KGHSH and CDR2 is LQKENI in the germline V gene. This CDR3 has 16 residues.

A single count supports this clone. The V gene is TRBV27, the J gene TRBJ2-7; a possible D gene is TRBD1 (6 bases). This CDR3 comprises 12 residues. Trimming shortened V by 5 bases and J by 4 bases, and 9 bases separated the two germline ends. Germline loops: CDR1 MNHEY, CDR2 SMNVEV (reference sequence). The CDR3 nucleotides read TGTGCCAGCAGTGAACAGGGATACGAGCAGTACTTC. As protein: CASSEQGYEQYF.

The chain employs TRBV13 and TRBJ1-4; a weak D match, TRBD1 (5 bases). Trimming left V 5 bases short and J 6 bases short, with 16 bases between. The CDR3 loop spans 15 amino acids. Looked up from germline, CDR1 is PRHDT and CDR2 is FYEKMQ (reference sequence). CDR3: CASSLAGQGYEKLFF. As DNA, the CDR3 is TGTGCCAGCAGCCTCGCCGGGCAGGGTTATGAAAAACTGTTTTTT.

The rearrangement links TRBV5-1 to TRBJ1-3, with unresolved D. CDR1 SGHRS and CDR2 YFSETQ come from the germline V gene. V was trimmed by 0 bases and J by 0 bases, leaving 7 bases between them. The CDR3 is 15 residues long. CDR3 nucleotide sequence: TGCGCCAGCAGCTTGGCAGGTTACTCTGGAAACACCATATATTTT. It is translated as CASSLAGYSGNTIYF.

The chain carries TRBV28 and TRBJ1-2; tentatively, D is TRBD1 (6 bases). The germline gives CDR1 MDHEN, CDR2 SYDVKM. The CDR3 runs to 14 residues. Between the trimmed V and J ends, which lost 10 bases and 8 bases, there was a span of 23 bases. The CDR3 protein is CATYGQTMTRGYTF. In DNA, the CDR3 is TGTGCCACCTACGGACAGACTATGACTCGGGGCTACACCTTC.

Notes on this clone: At one of its ends the junction is not consistent with the germline gene, which may arise from a read error. The V gene is TRBV7-2, the J gene TRBJ2-5, with 7 bases identical to TRBD2. Germline CDR1 reads SGHTA; CDR2 reads FQGNSA. The CDR3 contains 14 residues. The CDR3: CASSPSGEGETRYF. The CDR3 bases are TGTGCCAGCAGCCCCTCGGGGGAGGGAGAGACCCGGTACTTC.

The V and J genes are TRBV18 and TRBJ1-5; a possible D gene is TRBD1 (5 bases). Trimming pared 2 bases from V and 4 bases from J, leaving 6 bases between. The CDR3 runs to 13 residues. Germline CDR1 KGHSH, CDR2 LQKENI. The CDR3 DNA follows: TGTGCCAGCTCACCAGGGGGGAATCAGCCCCAGCATTTT. It is translated as CASSPGGNQPQHF. Full variable domain (missing parts from reference TRBV18 and TRBJ1-5): NAGVMQNPRHLVRRRGQEARLRCSPMKGHSHVYWYRQLPEEGLKFMVYLQKENIIDESGMPKERFSAEFPKEGPSILRIQQVVRGDSAAYFCASSPGGNQPQHFGDGTRLSIL.

V is TRBV4-1 and J is TRBJ1-5; possibly TRBD1 for D (5 bases). The CDR3 has 18 amino acids. CDR1 and CDR2 from the germline V gene are MGHRA and YSYEKL. The ends were cut back, 0 bases at V and 0 bases at J, with 15 bases in the middle. Written as DNA, the CDR3 is TGCGCCAGCAGCCAAGATTCCCCGACAGCGCTTAGCAATCAGCCCCAGCATTTT. Translating gives CASSQDSPTALSNQPQHF.

The J gene is TRBJ1-1, the V gene TRBV28, with 12 bases identical to TRBD1. The CDR3 is made up of 16 amino acids. The germline V gene encodes CDR1 MDHEN and CDR2 SYDVKM. V lost 6 bases to trimming and J lost 6 bases; unmatched junction nucleotides: 11. In DNA form, the CDR3 reads TGTGCCAGCAGGGCGGAACCAGGGACAGGGGGCCCTGAAGCTTTCTTT. Translation gives CASRAEPGTGGPEAFF.

The genes are TRBV12-3 or TRBV12-4 and TRBJ1-2, with D possibly matching TRBD1 (5 bases). Trimming stripped 4 bases from V and 5 bases from J, with 5 bases between. CDR3 length equals 11 residues. The CDR3 sequence: CASSSGYGYTF. The CDR3 DNA sequence: TGTGCCAGCAGTTCAGGGTATGGCTACACCTTC.